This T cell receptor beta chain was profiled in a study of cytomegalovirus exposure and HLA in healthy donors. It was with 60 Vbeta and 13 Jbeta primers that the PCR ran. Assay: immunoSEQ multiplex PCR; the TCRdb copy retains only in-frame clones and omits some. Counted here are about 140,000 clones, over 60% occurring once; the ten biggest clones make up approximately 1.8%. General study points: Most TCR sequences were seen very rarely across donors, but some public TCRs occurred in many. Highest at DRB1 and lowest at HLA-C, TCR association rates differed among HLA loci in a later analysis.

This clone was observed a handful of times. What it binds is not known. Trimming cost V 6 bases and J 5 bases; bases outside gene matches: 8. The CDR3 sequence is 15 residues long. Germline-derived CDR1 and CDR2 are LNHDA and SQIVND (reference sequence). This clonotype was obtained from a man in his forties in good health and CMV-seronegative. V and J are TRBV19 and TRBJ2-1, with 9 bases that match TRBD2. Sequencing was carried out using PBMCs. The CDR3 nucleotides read TGTGCCAGTAGCCCCGGGACTAGCAGAAACAATGAGCAGTTCTTC. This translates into CASSPGTSRNNEQFF.